Listed below are T cell receptor beta chains from one sample, sequenced in a study of blood T cell repertoires in COVID-19. Here immunoSEQ multiplex PCR was the method, and the copy in TCRdb shows in-frame clones only, minus some. There are tens of thousands of clones in the sample; roughly 90% occur only once, and roughly 1.2% lies in the top ten. The sample comprised peripheral blood. These receptors all come from a woman between 55 and 75 years old with acute or convalescent COVID-19. Each CDR3 is given with its conserved first and last residue. The order of the fields is V gene, J gene, D gene, clone size, CDR3 DNA, CDR3 protein. D genes are given only for firm matches. Expanded clones get a size class; other rows say once, few or many, or leave the size out.

>TRBV30|TRBJ1-1|NA|NA
TGTGCCTGGAGTGTACGCAGGGAGGCTGAAGCTTTCTTT
CAWSVRREAEAFF
>TRBV2|TRBJ1-4|TRBD1|NA
TGTGCCAGCAGCGAACCCCGTCAGGGGGTAAGGGAAAAACTGTTTTTT
CASSEPRQGVREKLFF
>TRBV18|TRBJ1-1|NA|NA
TGTGCCAGCTCACCCCAGGTGAACACTGAAGCTTTCTTT
CASSPQVNTEAFF
>TRBV2|TRBJ2-6|NA|NA
TGTGCCAGCAGGGAACAGGGCTCTGGGGCCAACGTCCTGACTTTC
CASREQGSGANVLTF
>TRBV7-8|TRBJ2-2|TRBD1|NA
TGTGCCAGCATCCCCGCCCGCTCCCCGAGACAGGGGCCCGGGGAGCTGTTTTTT
CASIPARSPRQGPGELFF
>TRBV19|TRBJ1-4|TRBD1|NA
TGTGCCAGTAGTGGACTCCGGGACAGGGGTCCAACTAATGAAAAACTGTTTTTT
CASSGLRDRGPTNEKLFF
>TRBV28|TRBJ1-1|TRBD1|NA
TGTGCCAGCAGTTTCCTCCCAGGGGGGAGAGCTTTCTTT
CASSFLPGGRAFF
>TRBV5-6|TRBJ1-5|NA|NA
TGTGCCAGCAGCTTGGGTTACGGACGGGCTAGCTCTCAGCCCCAGCATTTT
CASSLGYGRASSQPQHF
>TRBV7-6|TRBJ2-1|NA|NA
TGTGCCAGCAGCTTAGGGGCTTATAAGGGGAATGAGCAGTTCTTC
CASSLGAYKGNEQFF
>TRBV3-1/TRBV3-2|TRBJ2-6|NA|NA
TGTGCCAGCAGCCAAGATCGGAGGGGGCAAGCTGGGGCCAACGTCCTGACTTTC
CASSQDRRGQAGANVLTF
>TRBV14|TRBJ1-4|NA|NA
TGTGCCAGCAGCCAGCGGCAGGGGTCAACTAATGAAAAACTGTTTTTT
CASSQRQGSTNEKLFF
>TRBV5-1|TRBJ1-2|TRBD1|NA
TGCGCCAGCAGCCTCGACAGGGGGGCCTATGGCTACACCTTC
CASSLDRGAYGYTF
>TRBV2|TRBJ2-2|TRBD1|few
TGTGCCACCAAGGGACAGTACACCGGGGAGCTGTTTTTT
CATKGQYTGELFF
>TRBV6-5|TRBJ2-1|NA|NA
TGTGCCAGCAGGAGGGCTGTTTCCTACAATGAGCAGTTCTTC
CASRRAVSYNEQFF
>TRBV5-4|TRBJ2-3|NA|once
TGTGCCAGCAGCTTAAAGACGGGATGGGGCACAGATACGCAGTATTTT
CASSLKTGWGTDTQYF
>TRBV6-5|TRBJ1-4|NA|NA
TGTGCCAGCAGTTCGGAACTAGATTTGAACGAAAAACTGTTTTTT
CASSSELDLNEKLFF
>TRBV27|TRBJ2-3|TRBD2|NA
TGTGCCAGCAGACTTCCGGGACTAGCGACCACAGATACGCAGTATTTT
CASRLPGLATTDTQYF
>TRBV15|TRBJ1-4|NA|NA
TGTGCCACCAGCAGACCCCTGGACGGGATGGGGGAAAAACTGTTTTTT
CATSRPLDGMGEKLFF
>TRBV6-5|TRBJ1-3|TRBD1|NA
TGTGCCAGCAGTCGGGACAGCTCTGGAAACACCATATATTTT
CASSRDSSGNTIYF
>TRBV18|TRBJ1-2|TRBD1|NA
TGTGCCAGCTCACCGAGCGGACAGGATGGCTACACCTTC
CASSPSGQDGYTF
>TRBV5-4|TRBJ2-1|TRBD2|NA
TGTGCCAGCAGCTCCGGACTAGCGGGAGGCAATGAGCAGTTCTTC
CASSSGLAGGNEQFF
>TRBV4-1|TRBJ2-1|TRBD1|NA
TGCGCCAGCAGCCAACCGGGACAGGGGATCAATGAGCAGTTCTTC
CASSQPGQGINEQFF
>TRBV27|TRBJ1-2|TRBD1|NA
TGTGCCAGCAGCCCCGGGACAGGGAACGGCTACACCTTC
CASSPGTGNGYTF
>TRBV19|TRBJ2-2|TRBD2|NA
TGTGCCAGTAGTATAGATCCCGGACTAGCCGGGGAGCTGTTTTTT
CASSIDPGLAGELFF
>TRBV27|TRBJ2-5|NA|NA
TGTGCCAGCAGTTCCACAGGGATCCAAGAGACCCAGTACTTC
CASSSTGIQETQYF
>TRBV6-2/TRBV6-3|TRBJ2-1|TRBD2|few
TGTGCCAGCAGTTACCTACTAGCGGGAGGTGATGAGCAGTTCTTC
CASSYLLAGGDEQFF
>TRBV18|TRBJ1-1|NA|few
TGTGCCAGCTCACCACAACTCTCAAACACTGAAGCTTTCTTT
CASSPQLSNTEAFF
>TRBV18|TRBJ1-2|TRBD1|NA
TGTGCCAGCTCACCTGTACCGGGACAGGACGCTAACTATGGCTACACCTTC
CASSPVPGQDANYGYTF
>TRBV7-9|TRBJ1-5|NA|NA
TGTGCCAGCAGCACCGACTTTTTCGATCAGCCCCAGCATTTT
CASSTDFFDQPQHF
>TRBV23-1|TRBJ2-1|NA|NA
TGCGCCAGCAGTCAATCCCCTAGAGGCAATGAGCAGTTCTTC
CASSQSPRGNEQFF
>TRBV6-5|TRBJ2-1|TRBD2|NA
TGTGCCAGCTCCATCGGGAGGGCCAAGTACAATGAGCAGTTCTTC
CASSIGRAKYNEQFF
>TRBV3-1/TRBV3-2|TRBJ1-1|TRBD1|NA
TGTGCCAGCAGCCGGACAGGGGACACTGAAGCTTTCTTT
CASSRTGDTEAFF
>TRBV4-1|TRBJ1-3|TRBD1|NA
TGCGCCAGCAGCCCGATTGGGACAGGGTCTTTCGGAAACACCATATATTTT
CASSPIGTGSFGNTIYF
>TRBV25-1|TRBJ2-1|NA|NA
TGTGCCAGCAGTGAGCTAGTCAATGAGCAGTTCTTC
CASSELVNEQFF
>TRBV21-1|TRBJ2-1|NA|NA
TGTGCCAGCAGTTTGGGCTGGGGACTAGCGGACGCGTCATCCTACAATGAGCAGTTCTTC
CASSLGWGLADASSYNEQFF
>TRBV5-1|TRBJ1-4|TRBD1|NA
TGCGCCAGCAGCTGGGAGGGACAGGGCAACATGATGAATGAAAAACTGTTTTTT
CASSWEGQGNMMNEKLFF
>TRBV14|TRBJ1-2|TRBD1|NA
TGTGCCAGCAGCCAGGGACAGGGGCCCGGTTCCTATGGCTACACCTTC
CASSQGQGPGSYGYTF
>TRBV7-6|TRBJ2-3|TRBD2|few
TGTGCCAGCAGCTGGGGACTAGCGGGGAACGGAGATACGCAGTATTTT
CASSWGLAGNGDTQYF
>TRBV10-2|TRBJ2-5|TRBD2|NA
TGCGCCAGCAGTACTTGGACTAGCGAAGAGACCCAGTACTTC
CASSTWTSEETQYF
>TRBV27|TRBJ1-1|TRBD1|NA
TGTGCCAGCAGATTTGGACAGGGCAGCACTGAAGCTTTCTTT
CASRFGQGSTEAFF
>TRBV6-1|TRBJ1-2|NA|few
TGTGCCAGCAGTGAATCTCTTGGCTACACCTTC
CASSESLGYTF
>TRBV29-1|TRBJ1-4|TRBD1|NA
TGCAGCGTGCGACAGGGGTCTAATGAAAAACTGTTTTTT
CSVRQGSNEKLFF
>TRBV5-4|TRBJ1-6|NA|NA
TGTGCCACCAACATGGGTAGCGCCTATAATTCACCCCTCCACTTT
CATNMGSAYNSPLHF
>TRBV14|TRBJ1-2|TRBD1|NA
TGTGCCAGCAGCCAATTACAGGGGGCTGGCTATGGCTACACCTTC
CASSQLQGAGYGYTF
>TRBV5-1|TRBJ1-2|NA|NA
TGCGCCAGCAGCCTGACACCCACAAAGGTGAATGGCTACACCTTC
CASSLTPTKVNGYTF
>TRBV2|TRBJ1-1|TRBD1|NA
TGTGCCAGCCACAGGGGGCAAATGAACACTGAAGCTTTCTTT
CASHRGQMNTEAFF
>TRBV6-1|TRBJ1-1|NA|few
TGTGCCAGCAGTGAAACGCCAGGCGATAAGAACACTGAAGCTTTCTTT
CASSETPGDKNTEAFF
>TRBV15|TRBJ1-5|NA|NA
TGTGCCACCAGCACGGGACTACTCAATCAGCCCCAGCATTTT
CATSTGLLNQPQHF
>TRBV6-5|TRBJ1-6|NA|NA
TGTGCCAGCAGTTACACAGATTATAATTCACCCCTCCACTTT
CASSYTDYNSPLHF
>TRBV5-4|TRBJ2-3|NA|NA
TGTGCCAGCAGCCGGACGGGGGAGGGGGGTACGCAGTATTTT
CASSRTGEGGTQYF
>TRBV2|TRBJ1-1|NA|once
TGTGCCAGCAGTGAAACGGGGGGCTGGGGGAACACTGAAGCTTTCTTT
CASSETGGWGNTEAFF
>TRBV11-2|TRBJ2-5|NA|NA
TGTGCCAGCAGCTTGCAGATGTACCAAGAGACCCAGTACTTC
CASSLQMYQETQYF
>TRBV29-1|TRBJ2-1|TRBD1|NA
TGCAGCGTTCGACAGGGGGTAGGTGAGCAGTTCTTC
CSVRQGVGEQFF
>TRBV3-1/TRBV3-2|TRBJ1-2|NA|NA
TGTGCCAGCAGCCAAGCTCTCGATGGCTACACCTTC
CASSQALDGYTF